The 11 T cell receptor beta chains listed next were all sequenced from one sample in a study of blood T cell repertoires in COVID-19. Some clones are missing from TCRdb's copy, which holds only in-frame ones; the method was immunoSEQ multiplex PCR. Of 150,000 to 200,000 clones in the sample, 85% to 95% were seen once. The sequencing sample was made of peripheral blood. The receptors here all came from a woman between 55 and 75 years old with COVID-19, enrolled during active disease.

This rearrangement joins TRBV6-2 or TRBV6-3 to TRBJ2-1, with 9 positions matching TRBD2. Germline assignment: CDR1 MNHEY and CDR2 SVGEGT. The CDR3 sequence is 17 residues long. V shed 6 bases and J 4 bases; nucleotides not matched to a gene: 13. CDR3 protein: CASSRSGGLGWYNEQFF. For the CDR3, the DNA is TGTGCCAGCAGCCGGAGCGGGGGGCTAGGGTGGTACAATGAGCAGTTCTTC.

The rearrangement uses TRBV11-3 and TRBJ1-1, with D perhaps TRBD1 (5 bases). Trimming stripped 6 bases from V and 1 base from J, with 12 bases between. The CDR3 length is 14 residues. The germline V gene encodes CDR1 SGHNT and CDR2 YENEEA. CDR3: CASSQGSENTEAFF. CDR3 sequence (DNA): TGTGCCAGCAGTCAGGGATCCGAGAACACTGAAGCTTTCTTT.

The chain has TRBV6-2 or TRBV6-3 and TRBJ2-5; TRBD1 aligns across 12 bases. The ends lost 6 bases at V and 4 bases at J; junction bases unmatched: 6. This CDR3 is built from 15 residues. CDR1 MNHEY and CDR2 SVGEGT come from the germline V gene. The CDR3 DNA reads TGTGCCAGCAGCTCCCGGGACAGGGGGCGAGAGACCCAGTACTTC. It specifies CASSSRDRGRETQYF.

The rearrangement joins TRBV7-9 to TRBJ1-5; D remains ambiguous. The length of the CDR3 is 14 residues. V was cut by 8 bases and J by 0 bases, with 11 bases left in between. Germline CDR1 is SEHNR and CDR2 is FQNEAQ (reference sequence). CDR3 DNA: TGTGCCAGCGGCGGGGATTATAGCAATCAGCCCCAGCATTTT. This translates into CASGGDYSNQPQHF.

The chain combines TRBV6-2 or TRBV6-3 with TRBJ1-6; 7 bases are a match to TRBD1. With 2 bases clipped from V and 9 bases from J, the junction kept 4 bases outside the gene matches. The germline gives CDR1 MNHEY, CDR2 SVGEGT. There are 14 residues in the CDR3. This CDR3 is CASSYDRVTSPLHF. In nucleotides, the CDR3 is TGTGCCAGCAGTTACGACAGGGTCACTTCACCCCTCCACTTT.

This clone was observed a handful of times. This rearrangement joins TRBV5-8 to TRBJ1-2; 8 nucleotides line up with TRBD1. The V segment lost 4 bases and the J segment 3 bases; nucleotides outside the gene matches: 5. CDR3 length: 14 amino acids. Germline loops: CDR1 SGHTS, CDR2 YDEGEE. The CDR3 here is CASSLWTGYYGYTF. The CDR3 nucleotides read TGTGCCAGCAGCCTTTGGACAGGGTACTATGGCTACACCTTC.

Only one count was recorded for this clone. The chain has TRBV3-1 (or the pseudogene TRBV3-2) and TRBJ2-4; 14 nucleotides line up with TRBD2. Trimming cost V 4 bases and J 5 bases; bases outside gene matches: 7. The CDR3 is made up of 17 amino acids. Germline V gene lookup returns CDR1 LGHDT and CDR2 YNNKEL (reference sequence). CDR3 amino acids: CASSPRTSGGPENIQYF. DNA for the CDR3: TGTGCCAGCAGCCCGAGGACTAGCGGGGGGCCCGAAAACATTCAGTACTTC.

This chain joins TRBV7-9 and TRBJ1-3, with D unresolved. Germline lookup yields CDR1 SEHNR and CDR2 FQNEAQ (reference sequence). The germline V and J ends were trimmed by 7 bases and 2 bases, with 9 bases remaining between them. The CDR3 is 13 amino acids. CDR3 protein: CASTREPGNTIYF. As DNA, the CDR3 is TGTGCCAGCACCCGAGAACCTGGAAACACCATATATTTT.

The chain combines TRBV3-1 (or the pseudogene TRBV3-2) with TRBJ1-2; TRBD1 aligns across 8 bases. Germline loops: CDR1 LGHDT, CDR2 YNNKEL (reference sequence). V lost 1 base, J lost 7 bases, and 8 bases stayed unmatched. This CDR3 has 15 residues. The CDR3, as DNA: TGTGCCAGCAGCCAAGCCCCCCTGACAGGGGCTGGCTACACCTTC. Residues: CASSQAPLTGAGYTF.

The chain combines TRBV7-8 with TRBJ2-7, with 10 bases matching TRBD2. CDR1 is SGHVS, CDR2 FQNEAQ, per germline. With V trimmed by 5 bases and J by 0 bases, 7 bases remained unmatched. The CDR3 has 16 residues. The CDR3 reads CASSPWTSGSSYEQYF. CDR3 DNA: TGTGCCAGCAGCCCTTGGACTAGCGGAAGCTCCTACGAGCAGTACTTC.

The chain employs TRBV5-8 and TRBJ1-5; D is ambiguous. This CDR3 comprises 16 residues. Per germline, CDR1 SGHTS and CDR2 YDEGEE. The germline V and J ends were trimmed by 2 bases and 0 bases, with 12 bases remaining between them. DNA for the CDR3: TGTGCCAGCAGCTTTGGGCAGGCGATTAGCAATCAGCCCCAGCATTTT. This encodes CASSFGQAISNQPQHF.